This entry lists 13 T cell receptor beta chains sequenced from one sample in a study of identical twins. Each CDR3 protein gets one entry after TCRdb re-called the 5' RACE reads with MiXCR. This table holds 130,000 to 150,000 distinct CDR3 sequences, around 3.5% found once. Sequencing used memory T cells sorted from blood. These receptors were obtained from a man between 18 and 29 years old in good health.

Many counts were recorded for this clonotype. The rearrangement uses TRBV27 and TRBJ2-1; unclear D gene. V lost 5 bases and J lost 0, with 26 bases in between. Germline CDR1 and CDR2: MNHEY and SMNVEV (reference sequence). The CDR3 is 20 amino acids. CDR3 sequence reads: CASSPLLSFLQTSSYNEQFF. The CDR3 DNA reads TGTGCCAGCAGTCCGCTTCTATCATTCCTACAGACGAGCTCCTACAATGAGCAGTTCTTC.

At least ten counts were recorded for this clonotype. This rearrangement joins TRBV5-4 to TRBJ1-1, with 9 bases that match TRBD1. This CDR3 has 14 amino acids. The V gene end was trimmed by 4 bases and the J gene end by 3 bases; junction bases not matched to a gene: 4. In germline, CDR1 is SGHNT, CDR2 YYREEE (reference sequence). The CDR3 sequence is CASSKDRGHTEAFF. CDR3 coding DNA: TGTGCCAGCAGCAAGGACAGGGGTCACACTGAAGCTTTCTTT.

This clonotype was seen many times. The rearrangement links TRBV20-1 to TRBJ2-1; 10 nucleotides match TRBD1. From germline, CDR1 is DFQATT and CDR2 SNEGSKA (reference sequence). The CDR3 spans 16 residues. The junction had 10 bases not matched to a gene; V was cut back by 6 bases and J by 2 bases. CDR3: CSAGVAGTGAYNEQFF. DNA for the CDR3: TGCAGTGCGGGCGTAGCCGGGACAGGGGCCTACAATGAGCAGTTCTTC.

This clonotype was recorded a few times. The V call is TRBV7-2, the J call TRBJ2-3, with 7 bases fitting TRBD1. The V gene end was trimmed by 3 bases and the J gene end by 6 bases; junction bases not matched to a gene: 12. CDR3 length: 16 amino acids. Germline CDR1 and CDR2: SGHTA and FQGNSA. CDR3 DNA sequence: TGTGCCAGCAGCTTGCATTCCCGACAGGGTCAGGATACGCAGTATTTT. Its protein is CASSLHSRQGQDTQYF.

In this sample, this clonotype turned up many times. The CDR3 nucleotides read TGTGCCAGCAGCTTAGAACCCGGGACTGCCAACACCGGGGAGCTGTTTTTT. This sequence encodes CASSLEPGTANTGELFF. V is TRBV11-2 and J is TRBJ2-2; tentative D call: TRBD2 (6 bases). Trimming removed 0 bases at V and 2 bases at J, with 13 bases between. The germline CDR1 and CDR2 sequences are SGHAT and FQNNGV. This CDR3 region has 17 residues.

This clonotype came up many times. The rearrangement links TRBV5-6 to TRBJ2-1; tentatively, D is TRBD2 (6 bases). V was pared by 0 bases and J by 9 bases, with 13 bases between. Germline values: CDR1 SGHDT, CDR2 YYEEEE. The CDR3 sequence is 14 residues long. DNA of the CDR3: TGTGCCAGCAGCTTGGCCTCGGGAGCCTCTGAGCAGTTCTTC. It encodes CASSLASGASEQFF.

This clonotype was seen a few times. This may stem from a read error, because a much larger clone lies one nucleotide away. The chain is built from TRBV5-6 and TRBJ2-7, with 7 bases that match TRBD2. The trim removed 3 bases at V and 4 bases at J, leaving 10 bases unmatched. CDR3 length equals 15 residues. CDR1 and CDR2 from the germline V gene are SGHDT and YYEEEE. The CDR3 DNA reads as TGTGCCAGCAGCTCGACGTGGCGGGAGATTTACGAGCAGTACTTC. The encoded protein is CASSSTWREIYEQYF.

Ten or more counts support this clonotype. V usage is TRBV11-2 and J usage is TRBJ2-5, with 12 nucleotides matching TRBD2. The CDR3 runs to 14 residues. Germline V CDR1 and CDR2: SGHAT, FQNNGV. V gave up 5 bases and J gave up 4 bases; unmatched junction bases: 2. The DNA of the CDR3 is TGTGCCAGCAGCCTGGGACTAGCGGGAGAGACCCAGTACTTC. The encoded protein is CASSLGLAGETQYF.

This clonotype has ten or more counts. This rearrangement joins TRBV20-1 to TRBJ2-1; either TRBD1 or TRBD2 may fit D (5 bases each). The V end lost 2 bases, the J end lost 7 bases, and 15 bases lay between the germline ends. Germline V gives CDR1 DFQATT, CDR2 SNEGSKA (reference sequence). The CDR3 consists of 14 residues. This CDR3 is CSARLQLWGNEQFF. For the CDR3, the DNA is TGCAGTGCTAGACTCCAATTGTGGGGGAATGAGCAGTTCTTC.

This clonotype was recorded many times. V gene TRBV7-9 combines with J gene TRBJ1-2; D might be TRBD1 (6 bases). V lost 1 base and J lost 8, with 14 bases in between. This CDR3 is built from 14 residues. Germline CDR1 reads SEHNR; CDR2 reads FQNEAQ (reference sequence). The CDR3 protein is CASSLETGYEGYTF. CDR3 bases: TGTGCCAGCAGCTTAGAGACAGGATATGAGGGCTACACCTTC.

This clonotype was found a few times. The chain has TRBV5-1 and TRBJ2-7, with a tentative D call TRBD1 (5 bases). Germline CDR1 and CDR2: SGHRS and YFSETQ. CDR3 size: 14 residues. V gave up 0 bases and J gave up 2 bases, with 9 bases separating them. Here the CDR3 DNA reads TGCGCCAGCAGCTTGGTACCAGGGACCTACGAGCAGTACTTC. This codes for CASSLVPGTYEQYF.

This clonotype was counted ten times or more. The chain employs TRBV5-5 and TRBJ2-7; 7 nucleotides match TRBD2. CDR1 is SGHKS, CDR2 YYEKEE, per germline (reference sequence). The ends lost 1 base at V and 0 bases at J; junction bases unmatched: 7. CDR3 length equals 16 residues. The CDR3 DNA reads as TGTGCCAGCAGCTTGACAAGGGGCGGGAGCTCCTACGAGCAGTACTTC. Translating it yields CASSLTRGGSSYEQYF.

The V call is TRBV19, the J call TRBJ1-5; D is ambiguous. V was shortened by 10 bases and J by 2 bases, with 9 bases between the two germline ends. Germline assignment: CDR1 LNHDA and CDR2 SQIVND (reference sequence). The CDR3 has 12 residues. The CDR3 loop reads CATTDGNQPQHF. The CDR3 bases are TGTGCCACTACGGATGGCAATCAGCCCCAGCATTTT. Variable domain in full (rest from reference TRBV19 and TRBJ1-5): DGGITQSPKYLFRKEGQNVTLSCEQNLNHDAMYWYRQDPGQGLRLIYYSQIVNDFQKGDIAEGYSVSREKKESFPLTVTSAQKNPTAFYLCATTDGNQPQHFGDGTRLSIL.